This T cell receptor beta chain is from a study of T cell repertoires in cytomegalovirus infection (dated by TCRdb to about 2019). Describing the broader study: Peptide stimulations targeted recently identified HLA-C-restricted CMV epitopes, whose presentation resists viral immunomodulation, together with well-studied HLA-B-restricted epitopes. Donor HLA type was relevant to the analysis, because carriage of CMV infection together with the matching HLA type was indicated by public TCR beta signatures. Overall study outcomes, separate from this receptor: The ex vivo response was dominated by HLA-C-restricted CMV-specific TCR beta clonotypes, and the single most frequent clonotype in two of eight donors was supplied by these HLA-C-restricted clonotypes. In both this cohort and an independent cohort of approximately 350 donors, the cumulative frequency of public TCR beta family members distinguished carriers of CMV infection plus the relevant HLA type.

For CDR1 and CDR2, the germline V gene lists MNHEY and SVGAGI. V was cut back by 0 bases and J by 5 bases, leaving a gap of 11 bases between them. The CDR3 has 15 amino acids, counting the end cysteine and phenylalanine. Of all the DNA, just the CDR3 is kept, 45 bases in frame from base 1. Reading the label with the study, this specimen's treatment or condition is: in vitro stimulation with specific CMV peptide epitopes to enrich CMV-specific T cells. Comment on this clonotype: Which antigen it targets is not known. No much larger clonotype is one base removed from it; base qualities were not supplied.

These reads were obtained on an Illumina HiSeq 1500. The raw public data were reprocessed by TCRdb itself: fastp quality trimming at Q25, MiXCR clonotype calling, in-frame beta chains only. Identical CDR3 proteins give one entry, which carries the most common genes and DNA. This sample gives some 500,000 distinct CDR3 sequences in total; 25% to 35% of them show up just once. The ten largest clones capture roughly 16% of the sample. The V gene is TRBV6-5 and the J gene is TRBJ1-5; confidence is insufficient to name the D gene. The TCR comes from a human donor in good health (CMV status not recorded). Some clones in this sample may be carry-over from other donors' samples. The sample here was cultured PBMCs, taken from culture after CMV antigen stimulation. The CDR3 is CASSYSSRNDQPQHF. The nucleotide sequence is given as TGTGCCAGCAGTTACTCTTCCCGTAACGATCAGCCCCAGCATTTT.